This T cell receptor (beta chain) was profiled in a study of tumor and adjacent non-tumor tissue in lung cancer. Study-level information: Histology: about twelve adenocarcinoma, a couple of squamous cell carcinoma, 1 small cell lung cancer. Each sample yielded roughly 4 million productive TCRbeta reads on average.

Concerning this clonotype: One end of the junction fails to match germline, which may point to a read error.

This CDR3 is 13 amino acids long. From germline, CDR1 is SGHNT and CDR2 YYREEE (reference sequence). The template was RNA from unsorted bulk tissue. The normal lung tissue was taken more than 3 cm from the tumor edge. TCRbeta libraries were built with three rounds of nested PCR, modified from ARM-PCR. In TCRdb, the multiplex PCR reads were re-called with MiXCR into one record per CDR3 protein. The profile shows tens of thousands of distinct CDR3 sequences, about 70% of them singletons. Sample: distant non-tumor lung tissue. The clonotype originates from a woman aged 60-75 years with non-small cell lung cancer. The chain couples TRBV5-4 to TRBJ1-1; D is unresolved. The CDR3 region has the DNA TGTCCCAGCAGCGCCCAGTCGGGCACTGAAGCTTTCTTC. Translation: CPSSAQSGTEAFF.